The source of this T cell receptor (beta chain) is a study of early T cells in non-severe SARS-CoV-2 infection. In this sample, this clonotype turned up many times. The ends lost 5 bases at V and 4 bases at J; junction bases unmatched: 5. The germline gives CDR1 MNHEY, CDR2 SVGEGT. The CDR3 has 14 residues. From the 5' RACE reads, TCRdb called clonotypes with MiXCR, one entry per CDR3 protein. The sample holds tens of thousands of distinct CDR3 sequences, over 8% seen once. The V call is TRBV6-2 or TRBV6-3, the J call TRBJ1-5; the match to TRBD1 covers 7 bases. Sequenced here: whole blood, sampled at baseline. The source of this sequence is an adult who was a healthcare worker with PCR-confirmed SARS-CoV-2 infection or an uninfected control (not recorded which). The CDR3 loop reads CASSRQGGNQPQHF. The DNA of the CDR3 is TGTGCCAGCAGTCGACAGGGAGGGAATCAGCCCCAGCATTTT.